The rows below give T cell receptor beta chains drawn from one sample of a study of PD-1 blockade in classical Hodgkin lymphoma. Sequencing used immunoSEQ multiplex PCR; TCRdb keeps in-frame clones, though not all of them. The sample records about 30,000 clones, 86% being singletons. This sample comprised CD4+ T cells from blood, obtained before the fourth cycle of nivolumab. These receptors originate from a human donor with classical Hodgkin lymphoma. CDR3s include the opening cysteine and the closing phenylalanine or tryptophan. D genes are given only for firm matches. The size entry is marked missing in some rows and otherwise reads once, few, many or a size class.

D: TRBD2
J: TRBJ2-4
V: TRBV5-1
size: -
DNA: TGCGCCAGCAGCTCTTCGGGTAGCGGGGGGGCAAACATTCAGTACTTC
CDR3: CASSSSGSGGANIQYF

D: -
J: TRBJ2-7
V: TRBV18
size: -
DNA: TGTGCCAGCTCACCACCCTCAGTAGGTCGATACGAGCAGTACTTC
CDR3: CASSPPSVGRYEQYF

D: -
J: TRBJ1-1
V: TRBV28
size: -
DNA: TGTGCCAGCAGTTTACATGGGGTATCGAACACTGAAGCTTTCTTT
CDR3: CASSLHGVSNTEAFF

D: TRBD1
J: TRBJ1-6
V: TRBV11-2
size: -
DNA: TGTGCCAGCAGCTTAGCAGGGACAGGGAATAATTCACCCCTCCACTTT
CDR3: CASSLAGTGNNSPLHF

D: -
J: TRBJ2-2
V: TRBV6-5
size: -
DNA: TGTGCCAGCAGGTTGTCAGGAGGCACCGGGGAGCTGTTTTTT
CDR3: CASRLSGGTGELFF

D: -
J: TRBJ1-6
V: TRBV27
size: -
DNA: TGTGCCAGCAGTTTATTTTCAGGGCGAGGATCACCCCTCCACTTT
CDR3: CASSLFSGRGSPLHF

D: TRBD1
J: TRBJ1-1
V: TRBV11-2
size: -
DNA: TGTGCCAGCAGCTTAGATCCAGGGGGAGGATACACTGAAGCTTTCTTT
CDR3: CASSLDPGGGYTEAFF

D: TRBD2
J: TRBJ2-2
V: TRBV28
size: -
DNA: TGTGCCAGCAGTTTGGGGCCGGGACTAGGGTTCACCGGGGAGCTGTTTTTT
CDR3: CASSLGPGLGFTGELFF

D: -
J: TRBJ1-2
V: TRBV2
size: -
DNA: TGTGCCAGCAGGGGCACAGGAGGATTCTATGGCTACACCTTC
CDR3: CASRGTGGFYGYTF

D: -
J: TRBJ2-5
V: TRBV10-3
size: -
DNA: TGTGCCATCAGTGACCCCGTAAAGCAAGAGACCCAGTACTTC
CDR3: CAISDPVKQETQYF

D: TRBD1
J: TRBJ2-3
V: TRBV6-6
size: -
DNA: TGTGCCACACGGAGGACAGGGCTCCCAGATACGCAGTATTTT
CDR3: CATRRTGLPDTQYF

D: TRBD2
J: TRBJ2-7
V: TRBV28
size: -
DNA: TGTGCCAGCAGTCACGGACTAGCGGGAGCCCCCTACGAGCAGTACTTC
CDR3: CASSHGLAGAPYEQYF

D: TRBD1
J: TRBJ2-1
V: TRBV5-4
size: -
DNA: TGTGCCAGCAGCTTGGAACAGGGGGCGCAAAGGAATGAGCAGTTCTTC
CDR3: CASSLEQGAQRNEQFF

D: TRBD1
J: TRBJ1-5
V: TRBV2
size: -
DNA: TGTGCCAGCCGCGGGACAGTAGTGAATAGCAATCAGCCCCAGCATTTT
CDR3: CASRGTVVNSNQPQHF

D: -
J: TRBJ2-3
V: TRBV18
size: once
DNA: TGTGCCAGCTCACCAAAACTAGCTGCTGATACGCAGTATTTT
CDR3: CASSPKLAADTQYF

D: -
J: TRBJ1-2
V: TRBV20-1
size: few
DNA: TGCAGTACACTTGAGGGATATGGCTACACCTTC
CDR3: CSTLEGYGYTF

D: -
J: TRBJ2-1
V: TRBV5-1
size: -
DNA: TGCGCCAGCAGACCAAGCTCCTACAATGAGCAGTTCTTC
CDR3: CASRPSSYNEQFF

D: -
J: TRBJ2-1
V: TRBV19
size: once
DNA: TGTGCCAGTAGTATCTTGCTCAATTACTACAATGAGCAGTTCTTC
CDR3: CASSILLNYYNEQFF

D: TRBD1
J: TRBJ2-2
V: TRBV19
size: -
DNA: TGTGCCAGTAGTATCCCGGGACAGGGGGCCCCCTACACCGGGGAGCTGTTTTTT
CDR3: CASSIPGQGAPYTGELFF

D: -
J: TRBJ1-5
V: TRBV9
size: -
DNA: TGTGCCAGCAGCGTCTCCCGGGCCGCGGCTAGCAATCAGCCCCAGCATTTT
CDR3: CASSVSRAAASNQPQHF

D: -
J: TRBJ2-3
V: TRBV28
size: -
DNA: TGTGCCAGCAGTAATCGGGACGGCCGGTTGGATACGCAGTATTTT
CDR3: CASSNRDGRLDTQYF

D: TRBD1
J: TRBJ1-4
V: TRBV5-1
size: -
DNA: TGCGCCAGCAGCTTTGAGGGTTTTACAGGGGCTAATGAAAAACTGTTTTTT
CDR3: CASSFEGFTGANEKLFF

D: -
J: TRBJ2-7
V: TRBV21-1
size: -
DNA: TGTGCCAGCAGCACGCGAGGGGGGTGCCTTTCCTACGAGCAGTACTTC
CDR3: CASSTRGGCLSYEQYF

D: -
J: TRBJ2-7
V: TRBV7-9
size: once
DNA: TGTGCCAGCAGCTCAACGATCCTCAACCCTGAGCAGTACTTC
CDR3: CASSSTILNPEQYF

D: TRBD1
J: TRBJ1-3
V: TRBV4-1
size: -
DNA: TGCGCCAGCAGCCATATGACAGGGACCTCTGGAAACACCATATATTTT
CDR3: CASSHMTGTSGNTIYF